Following are 17 T cell receptor beta chains from one sample sequenced in a study of control samples from healthy donors and cancer patients (TCRdb year 2020). The library was built by means of the immunoSEQ multiplex PCR assay. The table comes from immuneACCESS by way of TCRdb, which keeps in-frame sequences with V and J called. Part of the clones is missing from these tables; in studies checked, under half for an unresolved V gene and the rest for unknown reasons. Present in this sample are about 79,000 clones, over 85% of which were seen just once. The top ten clones comprise over 0.95% of the sample. The material sequenced was PBMCs. The receptor source for this set is a woman aged 40 to 50 with lung cancer.

The rearrangement links TRBV2 to TRBJ2-7, with TRBD2 identical over 14 bases. Trimming at V came to 4 bases and at J to 7 bases, leaving 6 bases not matched to a gene. Germline lookup yields CDR1 SNHLY and CDR2 FYNNEI. The CDR3 runs 15 residues. The CDR3: CASSVEGLAGGEQYF. The CDR3 DNA follows: TGTGCCAGCAGTGTTGAAGGACTAGCGGGGGGTGAGCAGTACTTC.

V usage is TRBV12-3 or TRBV12-4 and J usage is TRBJ1-1; no firm D call. The CDR3 contains 13 residues. Trimming took off 7 bases at V and 0 bases at J, with 9 bases between the two ends. The DNA of the CDR3 is TGTGCCAGCAATCGCGACCTGAACACTGAAGCTTTCTTT. This gives the protein CASNRDLNTEAFF.

The V and J genes are TRBV7-9 and TRBJ1-2; 12 bases align to TRBD1. CDR3 size: 15 residues. CDR1 and CDR2 from the germline V gene are SEHNR and FQNEAQ (reference sequence). The trim removed 2 bases at V and 6 bases at J, leaving 4 bases unmatched. The CDR3 here is CASSLWGQGADGYTF. DNA for the CDR3: TGTGCCAGCAGCTTATGGGGACAGGGGGCGGATGGCTACACCTTC.

The CDR3 sequence: CASSSNGGDYGYTF. The CDR3 DNA reads TGCGCCAGCAGCTCCAACGGCGGAGACTATGGCTACACCTTC. V is TRBV5-1 and J is TRBJ1-2; D gene ambiguous. In germline, CDR1 is SGHRS, CDR2 YFSETQ. V was trimmed by 3 bases and J by 3 bases, leaving 12 bases between them. CDR3 length equals 14 residues. Based on the CDR3 plus reference TRBV5-1 and TRBJ1-2, the full variable domain is KAGVTQTPRYLIKTRGQQVTLSCSPISGHRSVSWYQQTPGQGLQFLFEYFSETQRNKGNFPGRFSGRQFSNSRSEMNVSTLELGDSALYLCASSSNGGDYGYTFGSGTRLTVV.

V is TRBV19 and J is TRBJ2-3; the D gene is possibly TRBD2 (5 bases). The V end lost 3 bases, the J end lost 6 bases, and 16 bases lay between the germline ends. The germline V gene has CDR1 LNHDA and CDR2 SQIVND (reference sequence). CDR3 length: 15 residues. The CDR3: CASSISGDRADTQYF. The CDR3 DNA follows: TGTGCCAGTAGTATCAGCGGCGATCGCGCCGATACGCAGTATTTT. The full variable domain, rest sourced from reference TRBV19 and TRBJ2-3, is DGGITQSPKYLFRKEGQNVTLSCEQNLNHDAMYWYRQDPGQGLRLIYYSQIVNDFQKGDIAEGYSVSREKKESFPLTVTSAQKNPTAFYLCASSISGDRADTQYFGPGTRLTVL.

The chain has TRBV7-2 and TRBJ1-5, with TRBD1 as a possible D gene (6 bases). Germline-derived CDR1 and CDR2 are SGHTA and FQGNSA. This CDR3 is 13 amino acids long. Trimming removed 6 bases at V and 7 bases at J, with 13 bases between. The CDR3 loop is CASSQQGGQPQHF. The CDR3 region has the DNA TGTGCCAGCAGTCAACAGGGAGGCCAGCCCCAGCATTTT.

The chain joins TRBV20-1 to TRBJ2-1, with D perhaps TRBD2 (7 bases). This CDR3 contains 11 residues. Germline assignment: CDR1 DFQATT and CDR2 SNEGSKA (reference sequence). CDR3 in amino acids: CGGQRGNEQFF. CDR3 in DNA: TGCGGGGGGCAGCGGGGTAATGAGCAGTTCTTC.

The CDR3 loop is CASTPDGNYGYTF. The CDR3 bases are TGTGCCAGCACCCCCGACGGTAACTATGGCTACACCTTC. This sequence joins TRBV9 and TRBJ1-2, with D unresolved. The CDR3 runs to 13 residues. Germline lookup yields CDR1 SGDLS and CDR2 YYNGEE. Deletions cut 6 bases from V and 1 base from J, with 10 bases between.

The gene calls are TRBV7-2 and TRBJ1-5, with D tentatively TRBD1 (6 bases). The ends were cut back, 1 base at V and 6 bases at J, with 13 bases in the middle. This CDR3 contains 15 residues. In germline, CDR1 is SGHTA, CDR2 FQGNSA. CDR3 nucleotide sequence: TGTGCCAGCAGCTTAGAAACCAGGGGCATTCAGCCCCAGCATTTT. Residues: CASSLETRGIQPQHF.

This clone has a single count. The V gene is TRBV19, the J gene TRBJ2-2; tentatively, D is TRBD2 (6 bases). Trimming shortened V by 7 bases and J by 0 bases, and 15 bases separated the two germline ends. The CDR3 is 16 amino acids. Germline assignment: CDR1 LNHDA and CDR2 SQIVND (reference sequence). The chain's CDR3 is CASNPAGFANTGELFF. The CDR3 coding sequence is TGTGCCAGTAATCCGGCGGGGTTCGCGAACACCGGGGAGCTGTTTTTT.

V and J are TRBV11-2 and TRBJ1-4; 8 bases are a match to TRBD1. The V gene end was trimmed by 6 bases and the J gene end by 7 bases; junction bases not matched to a gene: 7. This CDR3 contains 14 residues. Germline V gene sequence: CDR1 SGHAT, CDR2 FQNNGV. CDR3 in DNA: TGTGCCAGCAGTTTACAGGGGGTGGGTGAAAAACTGTTTTTT. This translates into CASSLQGVGEKLFF.

The rearrangement uses TRBV15 and TRBJ2-1, with D hard to call. Germline V gene sequence: CDR1 LNHNV, CDR2 YYDKDF (reference sequence). V lost 4 bases and J 2 bases, leaving 6 bases between the germline ends. The CDR3 is 13 residues long. The chain's CDR3 is CATSTTTYNEQFF. As DNA, the CDR3 is TGTGCCACCAGCACCACCACCTACAATGAGCAGTTCTTC.

The CDR3 DNA reads TGTGCCAGCAGGACACCCGGAGAGACCCAGTACTTC. Translated, it gives CASRTPGETQYF. The V call is TRBV12-3 or TRBV12-4, the J call TRBJ2-5; D gene uncertain. This CDR3 is 12 amino acids long. V was shortened by 6 bases and J by 4 bases, with 9 bases between the two germline ends.

The chain recombines TRBV25-1 with TRBJ2-7; D remains ambiguous. V shed 4 bases and J shed 6 bases, with 7 bases lying between them. The length of the CDR3 is 11 residues. Looked up from germline, CDR1 is MGHDK and CDR2 is SYGVNS. The CDR3 DNA sequence: TGTGCCAGCAGTGGAGCCGTCGAGCAGTACTTC. Its translation is CASSGAVEQYF.

This rearrangement joins TRBV27 to TRBJ2-5, with a weak D call TRBD1 (5 bases). CDR3 length equals 15 residues. Trimming left V 5 bases short and J 2 bases short, with 15 bases between. The germline V gene encodes CDR1 MNHEY and CDR2 SMNVEV (reference sequence). This chain's CDR3 is CASSPSPGLQETQYF. CDR3 nucleotide sequence: TGTGCCAGCAGTCCAAGTCCAGGGTTACAAGAGACCCAGTACTTC.

The rearrangement uses TRBV7-9 and TRBJ1-1, with D possibly matching TRBD1 (5 bases). The germline CDR1 and CDR2 sequences are SEHNR and FQNEAQ (reference sequence). The CDR3 sequence is 13 residues long. V was pared by 3 bases and J by 8 bases, with 13 bases between. The CDR3 region has the DNA TGTGCCAGCAGCTTTAGGGGAGGACCCGAAGCTTTCTTT. Its protein product is CASSFRGGPEAFF.

This clone was picked up one time. The junction differs from germline at one of its ends, possibly a read error. The chain is built from TRBV12-3 or TRBV12-4 and TRBJ2-7, with D perhaps TRBD2 (5 bases). The CDR3 spans 11 residues. CDR3 DNA: TGTGCCAGCAGTCTAGCCATCGAGCAGTACTTC. It translates to CASSLAIEQYF.